This T cell receptor beta chain emerged from a study of blood T cell repertoires in COVID-19. Across the study: Spain, Italy and the United States supplied samples that represented acute and convalescent COVID-19. PBMCs, B-cell-depleted T cells, or T cells were the source of the cDNA or gDNA that made up the material.

Per the study methods: Reference gene primer amplification gave nucleated cell count estimates. Sequencing was performed with immunoSEQ multiplex PCR; in TCRdb, only in-frame clones are kept and a portion is missing. Clonal size and the V and J genes are those of that table, whereas D and trimming came from the DNA. The sample records a few hundred thousand clones, 80% to 85% being singletons. Germline CDR1 and CDR2: SGHTA and FQGNSA. V was clipped by 8 bases and J by 4 bases; unmatched bases: 10. The CDR3 runs to 14 residues. The receptor was isolated from a young woman who had recovered from COVID-19. The sequencing input was peripheral blood. This rearrangement joins TRBV7-2 to TRBJ2-7; 8 bases are shared with TRBD2. The CDR3 here is CASSPGVAGYEQYF. The CDR3 DNA reads TGTGCCAGCTCCCCCGGGGTAGCGGGGTACGAGCAGTACTTC.